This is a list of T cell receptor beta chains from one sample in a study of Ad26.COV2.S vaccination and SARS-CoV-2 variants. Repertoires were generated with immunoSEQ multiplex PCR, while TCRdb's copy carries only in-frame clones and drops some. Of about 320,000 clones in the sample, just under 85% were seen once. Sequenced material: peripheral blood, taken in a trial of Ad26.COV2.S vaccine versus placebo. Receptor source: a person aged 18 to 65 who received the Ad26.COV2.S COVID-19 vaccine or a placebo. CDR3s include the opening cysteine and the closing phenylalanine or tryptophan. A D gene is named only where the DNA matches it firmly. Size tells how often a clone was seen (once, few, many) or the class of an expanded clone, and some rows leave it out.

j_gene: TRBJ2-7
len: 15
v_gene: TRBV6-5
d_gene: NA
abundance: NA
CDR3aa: CASSYSGQRAYEQYF
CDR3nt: TGTGCCAGCAGTTACTCCGGACAGAGAGCCTACGAGCAGTACTTC

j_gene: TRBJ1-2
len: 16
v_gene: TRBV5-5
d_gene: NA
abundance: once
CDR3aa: CASSLAVGSGIYGYTF
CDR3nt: TGTGCCAGCAGCTTGGCGGTCGGGAGCGGTATCTATGGCTACACCTTC

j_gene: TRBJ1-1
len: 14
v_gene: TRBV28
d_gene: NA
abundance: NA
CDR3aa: CASSLTGLNTEAFF
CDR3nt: TGTGCCAGCAGTTTAACGGGGCTGAACACTGAAGCTTTCTTT

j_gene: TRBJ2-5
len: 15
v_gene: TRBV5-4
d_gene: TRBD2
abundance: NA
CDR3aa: CASSPAGGIVETQYF
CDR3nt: TGTGCCAGCAGCCCAGCGGGGGGTATAGTGGAGACCCAGTACTTC

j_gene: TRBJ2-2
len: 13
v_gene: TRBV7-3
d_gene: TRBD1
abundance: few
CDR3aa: CASSRDRAGELFF
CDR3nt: TGTGCCAGCAGCCGAGACAGGGCCGGGGAGCTGTTTTTT

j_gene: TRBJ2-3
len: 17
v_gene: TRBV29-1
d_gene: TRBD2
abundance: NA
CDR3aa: CSARLARGSSSTDTQYF
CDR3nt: TGCAGCGCTCGTTTGGCGCGGGGGAGTTCCAGCACAGATACGCAGTATTTT

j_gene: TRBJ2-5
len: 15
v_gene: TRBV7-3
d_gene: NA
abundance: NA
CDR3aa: CASSPTRASRETQYF
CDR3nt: TGTGCCAGCAGCCCAACCCGGGCTAGCAGGGAGACCCAGTACTTC

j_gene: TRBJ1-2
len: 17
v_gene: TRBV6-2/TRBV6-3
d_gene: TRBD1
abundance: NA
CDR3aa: CASSYPNSGTGTYGYTF
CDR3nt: TGTGCCAGCAGTTACCCCAATAGCGGGACAGGCACCTATGGCTACACCTTC

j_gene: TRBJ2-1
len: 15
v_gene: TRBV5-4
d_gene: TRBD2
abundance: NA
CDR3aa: CASRVGGAKDNEQFF
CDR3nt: TGTGCCAGCAGAGTCGGGGGGGCAAAGGACAATGAGCAGTTCTTC

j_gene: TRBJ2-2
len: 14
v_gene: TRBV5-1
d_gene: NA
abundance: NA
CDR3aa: CASSTGPNTGELFF
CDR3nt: TGCGCCAGCAGTACGGGTCCAAACACCGGGGAGCTGTTTTTT

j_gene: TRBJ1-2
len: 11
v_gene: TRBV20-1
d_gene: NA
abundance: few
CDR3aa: CSARANYGYTF
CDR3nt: TGCAGTGCTAGAGCTAACTATGGCTACACCTTC

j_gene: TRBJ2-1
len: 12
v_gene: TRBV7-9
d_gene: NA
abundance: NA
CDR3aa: CASSWRGEEQFF
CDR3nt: TGTGCCAGCAGCTGGCGGGGCGAAGAGCAGTTCTTC

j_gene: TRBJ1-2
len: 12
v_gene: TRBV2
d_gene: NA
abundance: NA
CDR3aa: CASLYGSYGYTF
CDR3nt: TGTGCCAGCCTTTACGGGTCCTATGGCTACACCTTC

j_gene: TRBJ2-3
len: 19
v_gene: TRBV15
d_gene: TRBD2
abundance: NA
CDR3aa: CATSRDPGMGLAGTDTQYF
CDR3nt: TGTGCCACCAGCAGAGATCCGGGTATGGGACTAGCGGGCACAGATACGCAGTATTTT

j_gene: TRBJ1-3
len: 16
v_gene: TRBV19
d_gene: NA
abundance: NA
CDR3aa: CASCLEGRIRGNTIYF
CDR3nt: TGTGCCAGCTGTCTCGAGGGCCGCATAAGAGGAAACACCATATATTTT

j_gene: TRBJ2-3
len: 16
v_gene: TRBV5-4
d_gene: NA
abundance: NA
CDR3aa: CASSLNGGANTDTQYF
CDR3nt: TGTGCCAGCAGCCTGAACGGGGGCGCAAACACAGATACGCAGTATTTT

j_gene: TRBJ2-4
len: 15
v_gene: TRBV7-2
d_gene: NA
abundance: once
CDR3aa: CASSFAGRMGSIQYF
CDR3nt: TGTGCCAGCAGCTTCGCAGGGCGGATGGGGAGCATTCAGTACTTC

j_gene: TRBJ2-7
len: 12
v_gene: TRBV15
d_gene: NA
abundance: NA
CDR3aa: CATSTLSYEQYF
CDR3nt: TGTGCCACCAGCACTCTCTCCTACGAGCAGTACTTC

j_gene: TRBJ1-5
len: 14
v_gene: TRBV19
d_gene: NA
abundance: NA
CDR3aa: CASSLGASNQPQHF
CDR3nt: TGTGCCAGTTCCCTCGGGGCTTCGAATCAGCCCCAGCATTTT

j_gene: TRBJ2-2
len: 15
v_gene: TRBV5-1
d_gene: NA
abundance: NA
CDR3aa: CASSIRGAGTGELFF
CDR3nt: TGCGCCAGCAGTATTCGGGGGGCAGGCACCGGGGAGCTGTTTTTT

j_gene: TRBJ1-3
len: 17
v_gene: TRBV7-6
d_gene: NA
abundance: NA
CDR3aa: CASSPVGGQSSGNTIYF
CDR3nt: TGTGCCAGCAGCCCAGTAGGTGGACAGAGCTCTGGAAACACCATATATTTT

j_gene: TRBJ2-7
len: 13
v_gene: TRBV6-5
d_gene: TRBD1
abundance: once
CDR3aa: CASVLGQGGEQYF
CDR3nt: TGTGCCAGCGTTTTGGGACAGGGAGGCGAGCAGTACTTC

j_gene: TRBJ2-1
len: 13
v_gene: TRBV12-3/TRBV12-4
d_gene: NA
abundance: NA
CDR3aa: CASSFNGVSEQFF
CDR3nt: TGTGCCAGCAGTTTCAATGGGGTCAGTGAGCAGTTCTTC

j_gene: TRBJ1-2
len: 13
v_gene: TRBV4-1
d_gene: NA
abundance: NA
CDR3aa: CASSQDRGLGYTF
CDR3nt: TGCGCCAGCAGCCAAGACCGGGGTTTGGGCTACACCTTC

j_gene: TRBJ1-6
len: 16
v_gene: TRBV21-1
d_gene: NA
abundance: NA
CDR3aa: CAKSEGGPFYNSPLHF
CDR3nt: TGTGCCAAATCTGAGGGGGGGCCTTTTTATAATTCACCCCTCCACTTT

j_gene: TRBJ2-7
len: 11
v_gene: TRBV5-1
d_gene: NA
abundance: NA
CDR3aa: CASSGGSSEHF
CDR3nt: TGCGCCAGCAGCGGTGGGTCCTCGGAGCACTTC

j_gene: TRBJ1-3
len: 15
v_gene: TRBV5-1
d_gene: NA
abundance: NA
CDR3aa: CASSLAQGSGNTIYF
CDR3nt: TGCGCCAGCAGCTTGGCTCAGGGTTCTGGAAACACCATATATTTT

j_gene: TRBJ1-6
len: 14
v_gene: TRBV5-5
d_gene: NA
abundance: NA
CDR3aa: CASSLSQGNSPLHF
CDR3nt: TGTGCCAGCAGCTTGAGCCAGGGGAATTCACCCCTCCACTTT

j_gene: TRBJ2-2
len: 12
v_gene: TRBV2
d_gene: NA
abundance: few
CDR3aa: CASSLRAGELFF
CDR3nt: TGTGCCAGCAGCCTCAGGGCCGGGGAGCTGTTTTTT

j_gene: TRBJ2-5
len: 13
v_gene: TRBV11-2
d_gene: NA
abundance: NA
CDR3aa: CASTNRADETQYF
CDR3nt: TGTGCCAGCACCAACAGGGCAGATGAGACCCAGTACTTC

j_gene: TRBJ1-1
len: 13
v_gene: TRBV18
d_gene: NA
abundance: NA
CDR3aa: CASSPGMNTEAFF
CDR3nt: TGTGCCAGCTCACCTGGAATGAACACTGAAGCTTTCTTT

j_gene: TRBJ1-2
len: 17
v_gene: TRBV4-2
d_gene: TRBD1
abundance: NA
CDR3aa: CASSQASDDGQGYGYTF
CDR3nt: TGTGCCAGCAGCCAAGCATCTGATGACGGACAGGGCTATGGCTACACCTTC

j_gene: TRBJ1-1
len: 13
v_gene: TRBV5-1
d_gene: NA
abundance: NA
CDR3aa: CASSGQTNTEAFF
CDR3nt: TGCGCCAGCAGCGGTCAGACGAACACTGAAGCTTTCTTT

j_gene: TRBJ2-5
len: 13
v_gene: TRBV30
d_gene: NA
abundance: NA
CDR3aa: CAWTARGGETQYF
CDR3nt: TGTGCCTGGACGGCGCGGGGCGGAGAGACCCAGTACTTC

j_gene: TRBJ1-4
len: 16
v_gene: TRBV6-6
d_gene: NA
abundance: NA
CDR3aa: CASSPRAGATNEKLFF
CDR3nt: TGTGCCAGCAGTCCACGGGCGGGGGCAACTAATGAAAAACTGTTTTTT

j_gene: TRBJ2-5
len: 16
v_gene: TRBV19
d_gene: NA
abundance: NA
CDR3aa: CASSVDTRGSQETQYF
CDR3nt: TGTGCCAGTAGTGTCGATACGAGGGGATCCCAAGAGACCCAGTACTTC

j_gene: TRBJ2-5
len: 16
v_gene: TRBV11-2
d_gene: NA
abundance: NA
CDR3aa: CASSTLGGHLQETQYF
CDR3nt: TGTGCCAGCAGCACCCTGGGGGGACACCTTCAAGAGACCCAGTACTTC

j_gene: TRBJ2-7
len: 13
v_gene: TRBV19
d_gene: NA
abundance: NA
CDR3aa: CASSAGQTYEQYF
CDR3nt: TGTGCCAGTAGTGCCGGCCAGACCTACGAGCAGTACTTC

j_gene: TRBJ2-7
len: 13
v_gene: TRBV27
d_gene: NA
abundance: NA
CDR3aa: CASTSGGSYEQYF
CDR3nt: TGTGCCAGCACTTCTGGGGGGTCCTACGAGCAGTACTTC

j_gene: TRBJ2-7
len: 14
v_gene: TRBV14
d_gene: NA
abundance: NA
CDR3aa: CASSPVRGVYEQYF
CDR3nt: TGTGCCAGCAGCCCTGTAAGAGGGGTCTACGAGCAGTACTTC

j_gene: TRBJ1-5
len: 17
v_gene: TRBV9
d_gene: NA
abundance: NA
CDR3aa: CASSRLTWSGSNQPQHF
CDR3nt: TGTGCCAGCAGCCGTCTAACATGGTCGGGTAGCAATCAGCCCCAGCATTTT

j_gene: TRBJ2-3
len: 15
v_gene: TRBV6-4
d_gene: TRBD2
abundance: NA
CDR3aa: CASSERGVPPDTQYF
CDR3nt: TGTGCCAGCAGTGAACGGGGGGTACCGCCCGATACGCAGTATTTT

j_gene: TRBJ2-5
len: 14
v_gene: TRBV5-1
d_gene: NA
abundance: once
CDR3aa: CASSRGSGQETQYF
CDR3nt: TGCGCCAGCAGCCGGGGAAGTGGCCAAGAGACCCAGTACTTC

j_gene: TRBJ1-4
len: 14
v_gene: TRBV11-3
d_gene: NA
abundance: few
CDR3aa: CASSLGGGSGKLFF
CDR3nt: TGTGCCAGCAGCTTAGGAGGAGGGTCGGGAAAACTGTTTTTT

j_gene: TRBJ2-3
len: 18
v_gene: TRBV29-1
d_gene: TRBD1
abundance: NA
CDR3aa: CSVEDYGTDESLTDTQYF
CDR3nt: TGCAGCGTTGAAGACTACGGGACAGATGAGTCCCTCACAGATACGCAGTATTTT

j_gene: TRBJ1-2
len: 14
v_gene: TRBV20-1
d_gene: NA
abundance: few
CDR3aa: CSASFQVANYGYTF
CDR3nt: TGCAGTGCTAGTTTCCAGGTGGCTAACTATGGCTACACCTTC